The 20 T cell receptor beta chains given below trace back to one sample, sequenced in a study of shared clonotypes between healthy human individuals. Method: immunoSEQ multiplex PCR; TCRdb's copy keeps in-frame clones and lacks some. Among roughly 2.5 million clones listed, over 85% were seen once. Sequenced material: naive CD4+ T cells sorted from blood. As for subset: CD45RA+ positively selected. These receptor sequences come from a man aged 18 to 29 in good health.

V gene TRBV5-1 combines with J gene TRBJ2-5, with 8 positions matching TRBD1. This CDR3 spans 15 amino acids. Germline values: CDR1 SGHRS, CDR2 YFSETQ. V trimming: 1 base; J trimming: 1 base; junction bases outside the gene matches: 3. CDR3 amino acids: CASSLPQGVQETQYF. In nucleotides, the CDR3 is TGCGCCAGCAGCTTGCCACAGGGGGTCCAAGAGACCCAGTACTTC. The full variable domain, with the rest looked up from reference TRBV5-1 and TRBJ2-5, is KAGVTQTPRYLIKTRGQQVTLSCSPISGHRSVSWYQQTPGQGLQFLFEYFSETQRNKGNFPGRFSGRQFSNSRSEMNVSTLELGDSALYLCASSLPQGVQETQYFGPGTRLLVL.

Concerning this clone: Other DNA sequences from this sample encode an identical CDR3 as well. The chain links TRBV19 to TRBJ1-1; D gene ambiguous. The V end lost 3 bases, the J end lost 0 bases, and 8 bases lay between the germline ends. CDR1 is LNHDA and CDR2 is SQIVND in the germline V gene (reference sequence). CDR3 length: 14 amino acids. The CDR3 sequence is CASSITGVNTEAFF. CDR3 DNA sequence: TGTGCCAGTAGTATCACCGGAGTGAACACTGAAGCTTTCTTT.

Notes on this clone: The identical CDR3 is also encoded by other nucleotide sequences in the sample. This chain connects TRBV5-1 to TRBJ1-3; no reliable D call. V lost 3 bases and J lost 3, with 4 bases in between. The CDR3 spans 12 residues. The V gene's germline CDR1 is SGHRS and CDR2 YFSETQ. The CDR3 loop reads CASSSDGNTIYF. CDR3 DNA: TGCGCCAGCAGCTCGGATGGAAACACCATATATTTT.

The rearrangement joins TRBV10-3 to TRBJ2-1; no clear D. The CDR3 has 13 residues. Between the trimmed V and J ends, which lost 0 bases and 5 bases, there was a span of 5 bases. Germline V gene sequence: CDR1 ENHRY, CDR2 SYGVKD. CDR3 sequence (DNA): TGTGCCATCAGTGAGTCGACCAACAATGAGCAGTTCTTC. Translating gives CAISESTNNEQFF.

The chain carries TRBV7-2 and TRBJ1-3; D remains unclear. The ends were cut back, 3 bases at V and 3 bases at J, with 15 bases in the middle. This CDR3 has 16 residues. Per the germline V gene, CDR1 is SGHTA and CDR2 is FQGNSA. The CDR3: CASSLARVGSGNTIYF. The CDR3 DNA sequence: TGTGCCAGCAGCTTGGCCCGAGTTGGCAGTGGAAACACCATATATTTT.

This clone appeared once. The genes are TRBV30 and TRBJ2-3, with a weak D call TRBD2 (6 bases). The CDR3 extends over 16 amino acids. Trimming removed 2 bases from V and 5 bases from J, with 20 bases in between. Germline CDR1 and CDR2: GTSNPN and SVGIG (reference sequence). This CDR3 reads CAWSMGLGVLRDTQYF. The CDR3 nucleotides read TGTGCCTGGAGTATGGGACTGGGCGTTCTTCGAGATACGCAGTATTTT.

To note about this clone: At the DNA level, this CDR3 is encoded by other sequences in the same sample as well. The chain combines TRBV29-1 with TRBJ1-2, with D uncertain. V lost 3 bases, J lost 4 bases, and 9 bases lay in between. The CDR3 extends over 12 amino acids. Per germline, CDR1 SQVTM and CDR2 ANQGSEA. The DNA of the CDR3 is TGCAGCGTTGATCAAGGAGCCTATGGCTACACCTTC. Residues: CSVDQGAYGYTF.

The chain couples TRBV7-6 to TRBJ1-4; D might be TRBD1 (5 bases). Per the germline V gene, CDR1 is SGHVS and CDR2 is FNYEAQ. The CDR3 sequence is 16 residues long. V dropped 5 bases and J dropped 0 bases, with 13 bases sitting between them. DNA of the CDR3: TGTGCCAGCAGCGGGGAGTGGGGGGCAACTAATGAAAAACTGTTTTTT. Amino acids: CASSGEWGATNEKLFF.

A word on this clone: Within the sample, other DNA sequences also encode this same CDR3. This rearrangement joins TRBV30 to TRBJ2-7, with D tentatively TRBD1 (6 bases). The length of the CDR3 is 13 residues. CDR1 and CDR2 from the germline V gene are GTSNPN and SVGIG (reference sequence). Trimming removed 2 bases from V and 1 base from J, with 9 bases in between. The CDR3 spells CAWSRQVSYEQYF. CDR3 bases: TGTGCCTGGAGTAGACAGGTATCCTACGAGCAGTACTTC.

The rearrangement joins TRBV7-2 to TRBJ2-1, with TRBD2 matching 16 bases. Germline loops: CDR1 SGHTA, CDR2 FQGNSA. Trimming at V came to 5 bases and at J to 4 bases, leaving 5 bases not matched to a gene. This CDR3 is 17 amino acids long. Written as DNA, the CDR3 is TGTGCCAGCAGCCTTCAGGGACTAGCGGGAGGGTACAATGAGCAGTTCTTC. Residues: CASSLQGLAGGYNEQFF.

Regarding this clone: Other DNA sequences of this sample code for an identical CDR3. V is TRBV10-3 and J is TRBJ2-5; no firm D call. The CDR3 sequence is 13 residues long. The V gene's germline CDR1 is ENHRY and CDR2 SYGVKD. V lost 0 bases and J lost 5, with 7 bases in between. CDR3 sequence (DNA): TGTGCCATCAGTGAGTCGGTTGGCGAGACCCAGTACTTC. The encoded protein is CAISESVGETQYF.

This rearrangement joins TRBV5-1 to TRBJ1-1; weak D call: TRBD1 (6 bases). The germline gives CDR1 SGHRS, CDR2 YFSETQ. The V gene lost 5 bases and the J gene lost 4 bases, with 15 bases spanning the gap. The CDR3 loop spans 14 amino acids. In DNA form, the CDR3 reads TGCGCCAGCAGGTCCACAGGGACCATCACTGAAGCTTTCTTT. This codes for CASRSTGTITEAFF. The full variable domain, its missing parts supplied by reference TRBV5-1 and TRBJ1-1, is KAGVTQTPRYLIKTRGQQVTLSCSPISGHRSVSWYQQTPGQGLQFLFEYFSETQRNKGNFPGRFSGRQFSNSRSEMNVSTLELGDSALYLCASRSTGTITEAFFGQGTRLTVV.

The V call is TRBV6-1, the J call TRBJ2-7; TRBD2 might be the D (6 bases). Per germline, CDR1 MNHNS and CDR2 SASEGT. V was shortened by 8 bases and J by 3 bases, with 17 bases between the two germline ends. There are 14 residues in the CDR3. The CDR3 nucleotides read TGTGCCAGCGGAGGGTTTTCGTTCAACTACGAGCAGTACTTC. The encoded protein is CASGGFSFNYEQYF.

The V and J genes are TRBV29-1 and TRBJ2-7, with TRBD1 as a possible D gene (5 bases). CDR1 SQVTM and CDR2 ANQGSEA come from the germline V gene. This CDR3 is built from 12 residues. V was cut by 7 bases and J by 2 bases, with 12 bases left in between. The CDR3 DNA reads TGCAGCGGTGGGGCGGACCCCTACGAGCAGTACTTC. Its protein is CSGGADPYEQYF.

CDR3 coding DNA: TGTGCCAGTAGTATTCTAGCTCCAACTGGGGAGCTGTTTTTT. Translated: CASSILAPTGELFF. The V call is TRBV19, the J call TRBJ2-2; D perhaps matches TRBD2 (5 bases). The CDR3 extends over 14 amino acids. Trimming shortened V by 3 bases and J by 8 bases, and 13 bases separated the two germline ends. Germline V gives CDR1 LNHDA, CDR2 SQIVND (reference sequence).

J is TRBJ1-2 and V is TRBV5-6; the match to TRBD1 covers 8 bases. Germline lookup yields CDR1 SGHDT and CDR2 YYEEEE. V was clipped by 3 bases and J by 3 bases; unmatched bases: 13. The CDR3 spans 17 residues. CDR3 sequence (DNA): TGTGCCAGCAGCTCAAACGGACAGGGATTTAACGACTATGGCTACACCTTC. Translated: CASSSNGQGFNDYGYTF. The full variable domain, completed using reference TRBV5-6 and TRBJ1-2, is DAGVTQSPTHLIKTRGQQVTLRCSPKSGHDTVSWYQQALGQGPQFIFQYYEEEERQRGNFPDRFSGHQFPNYSSELNVNALLLGDSALYLCASSSNGQGFNDYGYTFGSGTRLTVV.

This clone was observed a single time. The chain has TRBV5-4 and TRBJ2-1; 9 bases agree with TRBD2. There are 15 residues in the CDR3. V was clipped by 9 bases and J by 4 bases; unmatched bases: 11. The germline V gene has CDR1 SGHNT and CDR2 YYREEE (reference sequence). The CDR3 sequence is CANAGGPGSYNEQFF. The CDR3 DNA sequence: TGTGCCAATGCGGGGGGGCCGGGTTCATACAATGAGCAGTTCTTC.

The genes are TRBV5-1 and TRBJ1-5, with TRBD1 matching 9 bases. The CDR3 has 15 residues. Trimming at V came to 4 bases and at J to 7 bases, leaving 9 bases not matched to a gene. Germline-derived CDR1 and CDR2 are SGHRS and YFSETQ. The DNA of the CDR3 is TGCGCCAGCAGCCTGGGACAGGGAGACTGGCAGCCCCAGCATTTT. Protein sequence: CASSLGQGDWQPQHF.

Comment on this clone: The sample holds other DNA sequences that translate to the same CDR3. The V gene is TRBV6-5, the J gene TRBJ2-7, with a weak D call TRBD1 (6 bases). The V end was cut by 0 bases, the J end by 3 bases, with 12 bases between. From germline, CDR1 is MNHEY and CDR2 SVGAGI. The CDR3 sequence is 15 residues long. In DNA form, the CDR3 reads TGTGCCAGCAGTTACTCGGACAGAGGGAACTACGAGCAGTACTTC. It translates to CASSYSDRGNYEQYF.

This clone appeared a few times. V gene TRBV19 combines with J gene TRBJ1-1, with D perhaps matching TRBD1 (5 bases). CDR1 and CDR2 from the germline V gene are LNHDA and SQIVND (reference sequence). Trimming pared 9 bases from V and 1 base from J, leaving 15 bases between. The CDR3 length is 14 residues. In DNA, the CDR3 is TGTGCCAGGGAACCCCTGGGGGGGAACACTGAAGCTTTCTTT. Its protein is CAREPLGGNTEAFF.